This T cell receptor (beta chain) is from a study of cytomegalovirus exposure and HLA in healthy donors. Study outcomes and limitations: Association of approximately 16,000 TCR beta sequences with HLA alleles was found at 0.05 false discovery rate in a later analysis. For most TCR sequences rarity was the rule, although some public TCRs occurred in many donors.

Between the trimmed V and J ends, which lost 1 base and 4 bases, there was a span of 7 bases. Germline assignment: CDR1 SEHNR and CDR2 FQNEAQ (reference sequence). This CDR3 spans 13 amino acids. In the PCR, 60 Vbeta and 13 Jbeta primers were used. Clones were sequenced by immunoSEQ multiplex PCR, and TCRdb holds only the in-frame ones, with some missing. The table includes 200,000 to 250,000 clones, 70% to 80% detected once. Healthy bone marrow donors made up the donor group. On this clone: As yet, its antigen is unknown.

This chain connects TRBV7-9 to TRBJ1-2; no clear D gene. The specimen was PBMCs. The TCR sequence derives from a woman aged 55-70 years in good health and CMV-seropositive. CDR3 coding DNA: TGTGCCAGCAGCTTAGAAGCGAGCTATGGCTACACCTTC. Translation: CASSLEASYGYTF.